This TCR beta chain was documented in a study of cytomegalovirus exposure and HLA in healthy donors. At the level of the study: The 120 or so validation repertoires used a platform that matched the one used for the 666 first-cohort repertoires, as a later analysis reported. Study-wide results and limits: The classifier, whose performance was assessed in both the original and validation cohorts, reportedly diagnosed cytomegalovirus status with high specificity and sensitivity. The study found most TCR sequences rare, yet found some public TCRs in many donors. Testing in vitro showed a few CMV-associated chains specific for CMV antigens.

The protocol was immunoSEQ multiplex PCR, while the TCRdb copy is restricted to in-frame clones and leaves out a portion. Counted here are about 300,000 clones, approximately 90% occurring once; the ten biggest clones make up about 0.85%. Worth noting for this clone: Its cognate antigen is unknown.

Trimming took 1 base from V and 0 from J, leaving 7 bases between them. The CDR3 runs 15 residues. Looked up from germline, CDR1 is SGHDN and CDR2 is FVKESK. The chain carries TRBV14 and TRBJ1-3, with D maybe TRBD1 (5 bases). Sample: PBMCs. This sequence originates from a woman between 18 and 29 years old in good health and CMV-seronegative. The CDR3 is CASSQGDSSGNTIYF. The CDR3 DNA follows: TGTGCCAGCAGCCAAGGTGACAGCTCTGGAAACACCATATATTTT.